The sequence of this T cell receptor beta chain was determined in a study of T cell repertoires in cytomegalovirus infection. Turning to the study itself: Both CMV infection and a matching HLA type were indicated by public TCR beta signatures.

This clonotype was found many times. TCRdb reprocessed the reads with MiXCR, giving one entry per CDR3 protein. Among around 630,000 distinct CDR3 sequences listed, 24% were seen once. The CDR3 consists of 16 residues. V gave up 0 bases and J gave up 1 base, with 10 bases separating them. Germline V gene data show CDR1 as DFQATT and CDR2 as SNEGSKA (reference sequence). The source of this sequence is a human donor in good health (CMV status not recorded). Some clones in this sample may be carry-over from other donors' samples. The sequenced sample was CD8+ T cells from PBMCs. The V call is TRBV20-1, the J call TRBJ2-6; no firm D call. CDR3 region: CSARDLEVSGANVLTF. The CDR3 nucleotides are TGCAGTGCTAGAGATCTGGAAGTGTCTGGGGCCAACGTCCTGACTTTC.